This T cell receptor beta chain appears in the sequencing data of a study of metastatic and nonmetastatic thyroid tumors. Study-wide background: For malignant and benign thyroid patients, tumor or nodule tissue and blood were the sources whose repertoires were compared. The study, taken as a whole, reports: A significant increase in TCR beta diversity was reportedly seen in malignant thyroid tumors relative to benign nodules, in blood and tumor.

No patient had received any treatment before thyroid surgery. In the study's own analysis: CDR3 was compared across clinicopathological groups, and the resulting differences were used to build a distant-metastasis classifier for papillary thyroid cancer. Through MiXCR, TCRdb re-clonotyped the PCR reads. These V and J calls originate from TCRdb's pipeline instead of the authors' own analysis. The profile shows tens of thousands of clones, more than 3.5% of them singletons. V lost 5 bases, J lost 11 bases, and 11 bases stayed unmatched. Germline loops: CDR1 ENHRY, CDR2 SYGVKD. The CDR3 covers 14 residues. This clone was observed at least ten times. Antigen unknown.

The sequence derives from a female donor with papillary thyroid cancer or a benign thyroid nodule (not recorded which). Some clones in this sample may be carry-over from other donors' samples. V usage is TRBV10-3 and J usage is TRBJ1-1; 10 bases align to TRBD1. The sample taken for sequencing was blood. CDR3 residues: CAISTDRGLGGAFF. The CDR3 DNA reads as TGTGCCATCAGTACCGACAGGGGGCTAGGAGGGGCTTTCTTT.